One and the same sample provided the 24 T cell receptor beta chains below, sequenced in a study of regulatory T cells in long-lasting Graves disease. Noted time point: newly diagnosed GD, antithyroid drugs for less than 3 months. From RNA extracted from PBMCs, the TCR library was made. Building the TCR beta libraries relied on iRepertoire HTBI primers, and CDR3 regions underwent Arm-PCR. From the multiplex PCR reads, TCRdb called clonotypes with MiXCR, one entry per CDR3 protein. The sample carries around 250,000 distinct CDR3 sequences, just over 20% recorded once. The sequences come from peripheral blood mononuclear cells (PBMCs), collected at new diagnosis, from a patient treated with antithyroid drugs. Receptors originate from a female donor with Graves disease.

This clonotype showed up many times. The rearrangement links TRBV7-8 to TRBJ1-6; D gene uncertain. The CDR3 is made up of 15 amino acids. Germline V gene lookup returns CDR1 SGHVS and CDR2 FQNEAQ. Trimming took off 5 bases at V and 3 bases at J, with 11 bases between the two ends. In DNA form, the CDR3 reads TGTGCCAGCAGCCTGGGAGTAAACTATAATTCACCCCTCCACTTT. Its translation is CASSLGVNYNSPLHF.

This clonotype was counted many times. The rearrangement joins TRBV6-2 or TRBV6-3 to TRBJ1-2, with D possibly TRBD1 on 5 matching bases. Germline CDR1 MNHEY, CDR2 SVGEGT. Trimming removed 5 bases from V and 2 bases from J, with 15 bases in between. The CDR3 contains 15 residues. CDR3 in amino acids: CASSPGGSGNYGYTF. The CDR3 nucleotides are TGTGCCAGCAGTCCTGGGGGATCGGGAAACTATGGCTACACCTTC.

This clonotype showed up many times. The chain uses TRBV29-1 and TRBJ2-3; no reliable D call. CDR3 length: 14 residues. Trimming left V 3 bases short and J 1 base short, with 11 bases between. CDR1 is SQVTM, CDR2 ANQGSEA, per germline. CDR3 coding DNA: TGCAGCGTTGAGGGCTTCCAAGGCACAGATACGCAGTATTTT. Amino acid sequence: CSVEGFQGTDTQYF.

This clonotype was found many times. The gene calls are TRBV7-9 and TRBJ2-7; no reliable D call. Germline CDR1 reads SEHNR; CDR2 reads FQNEAQ (reference sequence). V lost 4 bases and J 2 bases, leaving 15 bases between the germline ends. The CDR3 covers 15 residues. CDR3 sequence reads: CASSYGGSLTYEQYF. The CDR3 DNA sequence: TGTGCCAGCAGCTACGGCGGTAGCTTAACCTACGAGCAGTACTTC.

The chain has TRBV5-1 and TRBJ2-3; 8 bases map to TRBD1. This CDR3 comprises 15 residues. Germline CDR1 and CDR2: SGHRS and YFSETQ. The ends lost 2 bases at V and 3 bases at J; junction bases unmatched: 5. CDR3 DNA sequence: TGCGCCAGCAGCTTTCAGGGGGCGAGGACAGATACGCAGTATTTT. It translates to CASSFQGARTDTQYF. The full variable domain, its missing parts supplied by reference TRBV5-1 and TRBJ2-3, is KAGVTQTPRYLIKTRGQQVTLSCSPISGHRSVSWYQQTPGQGLQFLFEYFSETQRNKGNFPGRFSGRQFSNSRSEMNVSTLELGDSALYLCASSFQGARTDTQYFGPGTRLTVL.

This clonotype was observed at least ten times. The chain couples TRBV7-9 to TRBJ1-2; 9 nucleotides match TRBD1. V was clipped by 5 bases and J by 2 bases; unmatched bases: 3. The CDR3 covers 14 residues. The germline V gene has CDR1 SEHNR and CDR2 FQNEAQ (reference sequence). As DNA, the CDR3 is TGTGCCAGCAGCACCGGACAGGGGAACTATGGCTACACCTTC. Translation: CASSTGQGNYGYTF. Drawing the rest from reference TRBV7-9 and TRBJ1-2, the complete variable domain is DTGVSQNPRHKITKRGQNVTFRCDPISEHNRLYWYRQTLGQGPEFLTYFQNEAQLEKSRLLSDRFSAERPKGSFSTLEIQRTEQGDSAMYLCASSTGQGNYGYTFGSGTRLTVV.

This clonotype was counted ten times or more. The chain employs TRBV7-2 and TRBJ1-5; TRBD1 matches 8 bases. This CDR3 has 15 amino acids. Germline assignment: CDR1 SGHTA and CDR2 FQGNSA. Unmatched junction bases numbered 4, after V lost 5 bases and J lost 1 base. In nucleotides, the CDR3 is TGTGCCAGCAGCCAGGACAGGGTCAGCAATCAGCCCCAGCATTTT. Encoded protein: CASSQDRVSNQPQHF.

The CDR3 region is CASSLQWGGYGYTF. The CDR3 DNA follows: TGTGCCAGCAGCCTCCAATGGGGAGGGTATGGCTACACCTTC. The chain combines TRBV28 with TRBJ1-2; D not resolved. V lost 6 bases, J lost 5 bases, and 16 bases lay in between. This CDR3 has 14 amino acids. The V gene's germline CDR1 is MDHEN and CDR2 SYDVKM.

This clonotype was observed many times. The gene calls are TRBV7-2 and TRBJ1-5, with no clear D. CDR1 and CDR2 from the germline V gene are SGHTA and FQGNSA. Trimming stripped 1 base from V and 2 bases from J, with 12 bases between. The CDR3 runs to 16 residues. In DNA, the CDR3 is TGTGCCAGCAGCTTAGGACGGGGTGGTGGCAATCAGCCCCAGCATTTT. Protein sequence: CASSLGRGGGNQPQHF. Based on the CDR3 plus reference TRBV7-2 and TRBJ1-5, the full variable domain is GAGVSQSPSNKVTEKGKDVELRCDPISGHTALYWYRQSLGQGLEFLIYFQGNSAPDKSGLPSDRFSAERTGGSVSTLTIQRTQQEDSAVYLCASSLGRGGGNQPQHFGDGTRLSIL.

At least ten counts were recorded for this clonotype. This chain links TRBV3-1 with TRBJ2-1; D might be TRBD1 or TRBD2, each matching 5 bases. The CDR3 is 12 residues long. Germline CDR1 LGHDT, CDR2 YNNKEL (reference sequence). V shed 1 base and J shed 7 bases, with 5 bases lying between them. CDR3 nucleotides: TGTGCCAGCAGCCAAGGGGGGAATGAGCAGTTCTTC. Translated: CASSQGGNEQFF.

This clonotype has a handful of counts. A read error may be the cause here, since a much bigger clone is one base away. The chain is built from TRBV5-1 and TRBJ2-3; D is uncertain. The CDR3 contains 15 residues. Germline CDR1 reads SGHRS; CDR2 reads YFSETQ. The CDR3 protein is CASSLGGSRRDMQYF. CDR3 DNA: TGCGCCAGCAGCTTGGGCGGCTCTAGGAGAGATATGCAGTATTTT.

This clonotype has at least ten counts. J is TRBJ2-2 and V is TRBV9; TRBD1 matches at 7 bases. The CDR3 is 17 amino acids. The germline gives CDR1 SGDLS, CDR2 YYNGEE. Trimming cost V 3 bases and J 5 bases; bases outside gene matches: 13. CDR3 residues: CASSAVSGTEMTGELFF. Here the CDR3 DNA reads TGTGCCAGCAGCGCAGTATCCGGGACAGAAATGACCGGGGAGCTGTTTTTT.

With regard to this clonotype: This likely reflects a read error, since a far larger clone is one base away. The chain combines TRBV10-3 with TRBJ2-5; tentative D call: TRBD1 (7 bases). Trimming pared 2 bases from V and 9 bases from J, leaving 13 bases between. CDR1 ENHRY and CDR2 SYGVKD come from the germline V gene. The CDR3 is 13 residues long. CDR3 sequence: CAISEDREAPQYF. As DNA, the CDR3 is TGTGCCATCAGTGAGGACAGGGAGGCTCCCCAGTACTTC.

This clonotype was counted at least ten times. The chain employs TRBV14 and TRBJ1-3; D remains unclear. Trimming removed 0 bases from V and 8 bases from J, with 11 bases in between. This CDR3 is 14 amino acids long. Germline V gene data show CDR1 as SGHDN and CDR2 as FVKESK. The CDR3 spells CASSQELGVDTIYF. The CDR3 DNA reads as TGTGCCAGCAGCCAAGAACTGGGTGTGGACACCATATATTTT.

The V and J genes are TRBV11-2 and TRBJ2-5; 8 bases are a match to TRBD1. The CDR3 covers 12 residues. Germline assignment: CDR1 SGHAT and CDR2 FQNNGV. After removal of 5 bases from V and 7 bases from J, the junction contained 3 bases not matched to a gene. The CDR3 DNA is TGTGCCAGCAGCCCTGGGACAGGGACCCAGTACTTC. This translates into CASSPGTGTQYF.

This clonotype was picked up many times. The chain combines TRBV20-1 with TRBJ1-4; no firm D call. V was pared by 1 base and J by 8 bases, with 8 bases between. The V gene's germline CDR1 is DFQATT and CDR2 SNEGSKA (reference sequence). This CDR3 contains 12 residues. CDR3 protein: CSARGVGEKLFF. The CDR3 DNA follows: TGCAGTGCTAGAGGAGTGGGGGAAAAACTGTTTTTT.

This clonotype has a count of ten or more. The genes are TRBV27 and TRBJ2-3, with D possibly called TRBD1 or TRBD2 (7 bases each). With 6 bases removed from V and 0 bases from J, the gap between germline ends came to 19 bases. Germline V CDR1 and CDR2: MNHEY, SMNVEV (reference sequence). The CDR3 runs to 17 residues. The CDR3 loop is CASRSVQGGTSTDTQYF. The DNA for the CDR3 is TGTGCCAGCAGATCCGTCCAGGGGGGGACTAGCACAGATACGCAGTATTTT.

This clonotype occurred many times. The chain links TRBV11-3 to TRBJ2-3; 14 bases fit TRBD2. Germline V gives CDR1 SGHNT, CDR2 YENEEA. V lost 5 bases and J lost 3; bases outside the gene matches: 7. This CDR3 has 17 residues. This CDR3 reads CASSPGTSGSLTDTQYF. As DNA, the CDR3 is TGTGCCAGCAGCCCCGGGACTAGCGGGAGTCTGACAGATACGCAGTATTTT.

This clonotype was seen repeatedly, ten times or more. The chain combines TRBV25-1 with TRBJ2-3; TRBD2 matches at 7 bases. The DNA end is more similar to TRBJ2-7, so the J call may be wrong. CDR1 is MGHDK and CDR2 is SYGVNS in the germline V gene. The CDR3 loop spans 15 amino acids. The CDR3: CASSQNVGREGVQYF. In DNA form, the CDR3 reads TGTGCCAGCAGTCAGAACGTTGGCAGGGAGGGAGTGCAGTACTTC.

This clonotype was counted ten times or more. As DNA, the CDR3 is TGTGCCAGCAGTTACTCCGGGGAGCAGTACTTC. It specifies CASSYSGEQYF. The chain uses TRBV6-5 and TRBJ2-7, with no clear D. Germline CDR1 and CDR2: MNHEY and SVGAGI. This CDR3 has 11 amino acids. Trimming removed 0 bases from V and 7 bases from J, with 4 bases in between.

This clonotype was recorded many times. The V call is TRBV6-4, the J call TRBJ2-2; possibly TRBD1 for D (5 bases). The germline gives CDR1 MRHNA, CDR2 SNTAGT. The length of the CDR3 is 13 residues. V shed 6 bases and J shed 8 bases, with 13 bases lying between them. The CDR3 DNA reads as TGTGCCAGCAGCGGACACCCTCGAGGGGAGCTGTTTTTT. Translation: CASSGHPRGELFF.

This clonotype was detected ten times or more. The V and J genes are TRBV20-1 and TRBJ2-3; the match to TRBD2 covers 16 bases. V was clipped by 1 base and J by 4 bases; unmatched bases: 14. Germline V CDR1 and CDR2: DFQATT, SNEGSKA (reference sequence). CDR3 length equals 20 residues. This CDR3 reads CSARGATSGLAGGPADTQYF. CDR3 nucleotides: TGCAGTGCTAGAGGAGCTACCTCGGGACTAGCGGGGGGGCCCGCAGATACGCAGTATTTT.

In the case of this clonotype: It is likely a read error: a sequence one base away is far more abundant. The CDR3 nucleotides read TGTGCCAGCAGTCGGACCCAGGGCTCCTACAATGAGCAGTACTTC. This translates into CASSRTQGSYNEQYF. This chain links TRBV6-2 or TRBV6-3 with TRBJ2-7, with D possibly TRBD1 on 5 matching bases. CDR1 MNHEY and CDR2 SVGEGT come from the germline V gene. This CDR3 region has 15 residues. V was shortened by 5 bases and J by 7 bases, with 21 bases between the two germline ends.

The chain recombines TRBV20-1 with TRBJ2-1; no clear D gene. Germline CDR1 and CDR2: DFQATT and SNEGSKA (reference sequence). The V end lost 7 bases, the J end lost 8 bases, and 9 bases lay between the germline ends. The CDR3 has 10 residues. The CDR3 region is CSVPVDEQFF. DNA for the CDR3: TGCAGTGTACCTGTGGATGAGCAGTTCTTC.